Listed below are T cell receptor beta chains from one sample, sequenced in a study of cytomegalovirus exposure and HLA in healthy donors. Here immunoSEQ multiplex PCR was the method, and the copy in TCRdb shows in-frame clones only, minus some. The table includes some 100,000 clones, around 75% detected once. Sequencing used PBMCs. The receptors were sampled from a male donor in good health and CMV-seropositive. The CDR3 runs from the conserved cysteine through the conserved F or W. The D gene is left open where the match is weak. Expanded clones get a size class; other rows say once, few or many, or leave the size out.

D gene,J gene,clone size,V gene,CDR3 protein,CDR3 DNA
.,TRBJ2-5,few,TRBV7-2,CASSIRTQETQYF,TGTGCCAGCAGCATCCGGACTCAAGAGACCCAGTACTTC
.,TRBJ1-1,.,TRBV5-1,CASSGYLRGLNTEAFF,TGCGCCAGCAGCGGATACCTTAGGGGCCTGAACACTGAAGCTTTCTTT
TRBD2,TRBJ2-2,.,TRBV7-2,CASSQHGGTNTGELFF,TGTGCCAGCAGCCAGCACGGGGGGACGAACACCGGGGAGCTGTTTTTT
TRBD1,TRBJ1-4,.,TRBV29-1,CSTQGQGGEKLFF,TGCAGCACCCAGGGACAGGGTGGAGAAAAACTGTTTTTT
.,TRBJ1-1,.,TRBV2,CASSEDQYSEAFF,TGTGCCAGCAGTGAAGATCAGTATTCTGAAGCTTTCTTT
TRBD1,TRBJ1-4,few,TRBV7-2,CASSSTRQGAREKLFF,TGTGCCAGCAGCTCAACTAGACAGGGGGCCAGGGAAAAACTGTTTTTT
.,TRBJ2-3,.,TRBV9,CASSVAPGGTDTQYF,TGTGCCAGCAGCGTAGCGCCTGGGGGGACAGATACGCAGTATTTT
TRBD1,TRBJ1-2,.,TRBV19,CASSIGTGDGYTF,TGTGCCAGTAGTATAGGGACAGGGGATGGCTACACCTTC
.,TRBJ2-7,.,TRBV4-3,CASSQGRWQEQYF,TGCGCCAGCAGCCAAGGTCGATGGCAGGAGCAGTACTTC
.,TRBJ2-5,.,TRBV15,CATSRAGAGGETQYF,TGTGCCACCAGCAGAGCGGGTGCAGGAGGGGAGACCCAGTACTTC
TRBD1,TRBJ2-1,.,TRBV10-3,CAISAGTGNDEQFF,TGTGCCATCAGTGCCGGGACAGGGAACGATGAGCAGTTCTTC
.,TRBJ1-2,.,TRBV10-3,CAISERLSASNYGYTF,TGTGCCATCAGTGAGAGGCTCAGCGCATCTAACTATGGCTACACCTTC
TRBD1,TRBJ2-5,.,TRBV10-3,CAISESRGRTETQYF,TGTGCCATCAGTGAATCAAGGGGGCGAACGGAGACCCAGTACTTC
.,TRBJ2-1,.,TRBV27,CASSLSREGNEQFF,TGTGCCAGCAGTTTATCCAGGGAAGGTAATGAGCAGTTCTTC
.,TRBJ2-5,once,TRBV18,CASSHREETQYF,TGTGCCAGCTCACACAGGGAAGAGACCCAGTACTTC
.,TRBJ2-5,.,TRBV11-2,CASSFGDSQETQYF,TGTGCCAGCAGCTTTGGAGACAGTCAAGAGACCCAGTACTTC
TRBD2,TRBJ2-3,.,TRBV9,CASSVAAGGIDTQYF,TGTGCCAGCAGCGTAGCGGCGGGGGGAATAGATACGCAGTATTTT
TRBD1,TRBJ1-2,.,TRBV6-5,CASSKRTGCGYTF,TGTGCCAGCAGTAAGAGGACAGGGTGTGGCTACACCTTC
.,TRBJ2-7,.,TRBV30,CAWSVKESYEQYF,TGTGCCTGGAGTGTAAAGGAGTCCTACGAGCAGTACTTC
TRBD2,TRBJ2-1,.,TRBV29-1,CSVTSGGAGEQFF,TGCAGCGTAACTAGCGGGGGGGCCGGTGAGCAGTTCTTC
.,TRBJ2-7,.,TRBV5-1,CASRRESHEQYF,TGCGCCAGCAGGAGGGAGTCCCACGAGCAGTACTTC
TRBD1,TRBJ1-1,.,TRBV7-9,CASTLGQHNTEAFF,TGTGCCAGCACCCTGGGACAGCATAACACTGAAGCTTTCTTT
.,TRBJ1-2,.,TRBV7-9,CASSLSRDYGYTF,TGTGCCAGCAGCTTAAGCAGGGACTATGGCTACACCTTC
.,TRBJ2-7,.,TRBV5-1,CASSFDTSYEQYF,TGCGCCAGCAGCTTCGACACTTCCTACGAGCAGTACTTC
.,TRBJ1-5,.,TRBV13,CASSLGGAFNQPQHF,TGTGCCAGCAGCTTGGGAGGGGCCTTCAATCAGCCCCAGCATTTT
TRBD1,TRBJ1-4,.,TRBV5-1,CASSLGTGLGEKLFF,TGCGCCAGCAGCTTGGGGACAGGGTTAGGTGAAAAACTGTTTTTT
.,TRBJ2-3,.,TRBV27,CASSLATTSDTQYF,TGTGCCAGCAGTTTAGCTACCACCTCAGATACGCAGTATTTT
.,TRBJ2-5,.,TRBV7-6,CASSLAFREETQYF,TGTGCCAGCAGCTTAGCGTTTAGAGAAGAGACCCAGTACTTC
.,TRBJ2-3,.,TRBV6-5,CASSYSTRGTDTQYF,TGTGCCAGCAGTTACTCGACACGAGGCACAGATACGCAGTATTTT
TRBD1,TRBJ1-6,.,TRBV6-5,CATGQVHNSPLHF,TGTGCCACAGGACAGGTCCATAATTCACCCCTCCACTTT
.,TRBJ2-7,.,TRBV6-5,CASSYKREQYF,TGTGCCAGCAGTTACAAGCGAGAGCAGTACTTC
.,TRBJ1-1,.,TRBV19,CASSIPPARGRGDTEAFF,TGTGCCAGTAGTATCCCCCCAGCGCGAGGGCGCGGAGACACTGAAGCTTTCTTT
.,TRBJ1-1,.,TRBV18,CASSPREGGTEAFF,TGTGCCAGCTCACCCCGGGAGGGGGGCACTGAAGCTTTCTTT
TRBD1,TRBJ2-3,.,TRBV7-9,CASSTRDRATDTQYF,TGTGCCAGCAGCACCCGGGACAGGGCGACAGATACGCAGTATTTT
TRBD2,TRBJ2-1,.,TRBV6-6,CASTRGGGNEQFF,TGTGCCAGCACCCGGGGGGGCGGCAATGAGCAGTTCTTC
.,TRBJ2-7,many,TRBV6-1,CASSEGESPHEQYF,TGTGCCAGCAGTGAAGGTGAAAGCCCCCACGAGCAGTACTTC
.,TRBJ2-7,few,TRBV20-1,CSARQGWEQYF,TGCAGTGCCCGTCAGGGGTGGGAGCAGTACTTC
.,TRBJ2-7,.,TRBV19,CASSIAAGTYEQYF,TGTGCCAGTAGTATCGCGGCAGGGACCTACGAGCAGTACTTC
.,TRBJ1-5,.,TRBV7-2,CASSAQGNPYQPQHF,TGTGCCAGCAGCGCCCAGGGGAATCCTTATCAGCCCCAGCATTTT
TRBD1,TRBJ2-1,.,TRBV4-3,CASSQDHGTGFYSWNEQFF,TGCGCCAGCAGCCAAGATCATGGGACAGGGTTTTATTCGTGGAATGAGCAGTTCTTC
.,TRBJ2-1,.,TRBV4-1,CASSQGPTGNEQFF,TGCGCCAGCAGCCAAGGCCCCACGGGGAATGAGCAGTTCTTC